The next 9 T cell receptor beta chains were all read from a single sample in a study of chemoradiotherapy in HPV16-positive cancers. The table came from immunoSEQ multiplex PCR; TCRdb's copy has only in-frame clones and leaves some out. The sample shows 3,300 or so clones, 71% of them seen only once. The sample here was taken from a patient who underwent chemoradiotherapy. The receptors derive from a human donor with HPV-associated anogenital cancer.

This clone was seen only a few times. The chain carries TRBV7-9 and TRBJ2-1; no reliable D call. The CDR3 runs 12 residues. Germline V gives CDR1 SEHNR, CDR2 FQNEAQ (reference sequence). V shed 1 base and J shed 9 bases, with 7 bases lying between them. This CDR3 reads CASSLELAEQFF. Written as DNA, the CDR3 is TGTGCCAGCAGCTTAGAACTGGCTGAGCAGTTCTTC. Full variable domain (outside the CDR3, taken from reference TRBV7-9 and TRBJ2-1): DTGVSQNPRHKITKRGQNVTFRCDPISEHNRLYWYRQTLGQGPEFLTYFQNEAQLEKSRLLSDRFSAERPKGSFSTLEIQRTEQGDSAMYLCASSLELAEQFFGPGTRLTVL.

The chain links TRBV5-4 to TRBJ1-1; 8 nucleotides line up with TRBD1. Looked up from germline, CDR1 is SGHNT and CDR2 is YYREEE (reference sequence). V trimming: 6 bases; J trimming: 2 bases; junction bases outside the gene matches: 9. The CDR3 contains 15 residues. The CDR3 sequence: CASIPGPGGNTEAFF. The CDR3 region has the DNA TGTGCCAGCATCCCAGGCCCAGGGGGCAACACTGAAGCTTTCTTT. Full variable domain (outside the CDR3, taken from reference TRBV5-4 and TRBJ1-1): ETGVTQSPTHLIKTRGQQVTLRCSSQSGHNTVSWYQQALGQGPQFIFQYYREEENGRGNFPPRFSGLQFPNYSSELNVNALELDDSALYLCASIPGPGGNTEAFFGQGTRLTVV.

This chain joins TRBV7-9 and TRBJ2-3; 7 nucleotides align to TRBD1. The germline V gene encodes CDR1 SEHNR and CDR2 FQNEAQ (reference sequence). J was trimmed by 2 bases and V by 4 bases; bases with no gene match: 9. This CDR3 contains 16 residues. CDR3 in DNA: TGTGCCAGCAGCTACGGCCCGGGACAGAACACAGATACGCAGTATTTT. This encodes CASSYGPGQNTDTQYF.

This rearrangement joins TRBV5-4 to TRBJ2-3; possible D gene TRBD2, 7 bases. Trimming removed 4 bases from V and 4 bases from J, with 22 bases in between. Germline values: CDR1 SGHNT, CDR2 YYREEE (reference sequence). The CDR3 runs 17 residues. The CDR3 sequence: CASSIAKGGYGSDTQYF. The CDR3 bases are TGTGCCAGCAGCATTGCCAAGGGGGGGTATGGGTCAGATACGCAGTATTTT. Full variable domain (rest looked up from reference TRBV5-4 and TRBJ2-3): ETGVTQSPTHLIKTRGQQVTLRCSSQSGHNTVSWYQQALGQGPQFIFQYYREEENGRGNFPPRFSGLQFPNYSSELNVNALELDDSALYLCASSIAKGGYGSDTQYFGPGTRLTVL.

V usage is TRBV6-5 and J usage is TRBJ1-5; D is unclear. The germline V and J ends were trimmed by 4 bases and 9 bases, with 10 bases remaining between them. Germline CDR1 and CDR2: MNHEY and SVGAGI. There are 12 residues in the CDR3. CDR3 DNA: TGTGCCAGCAGTTCCCCCGGAGCGCCCCAGCATTTT. Its translation: CASSSPGAPQHF.

V is TRBV9 and J is TRBJ2-3, with D maybe TRBD2 (8 bases). Trimming pared 3 bases from V and 6 bases from J, leaving 20 bases between. The CDR3 length is 16 residues. Germline V CDR1 and CDR2: SGDLS, YYNGEE. Here the CDR3 reads CASSGYAGGQSDTQYF. In DNA, the CDR3 is TGTGCCAGCAGCGGATATGCGGGGGGACAGAGCGATACGCAGTATTTT.

The V call is TRBV5-1, the J call TRBJ2-1; TRBD2 matches 8 bases. The J segment lost 5 bases and the V segment lost 5 bases, leaving 3 bases of the junction unmatched. Germline CDR1 SGHRS, CDR2 YFSETQ. This CDR3 is 13 amino acids long. Written as DNA, the CDR3 is TGCGCCAGCAGACTAGCGGAAAACAATGAGCAGTTCTTC. Translating gives CASRLAENNEQFF.

This clone has just a few counts. V usage is TRBV18 and J usage is TRBJ2-7, with TRBD2 matching over 13 bases. CDR3 length: 18 residues. The J segment lost 0 bases and the V segment lost 2 bases, leaving 7 bases of the junction unmatched. Germline V gene data show CDR1 as KGHSH and CDR2 as LQKENI. The CDR3 nucleotides are TGTGCCAGCTCACCATCCTGGACTAGCGGGGGCCTCTCCTACGAGCAGTACTTC. Protein product: CASSPSWTSGGLSYEQYF.

V gene TRBV2 combines with J gene TRBJ1-2; no clear D gene. V was pared by 6 bases and J by 1 base, with 9 bases between. The CDR3 length is 13 residues. CDR1 SNHLY and CDR2 FYNNEI come from the germline V gene. CDR3 sequence (DNA): TGTGCCAGCAGCCTTACGGATAACTATGGCTACACCTTC. Translated, it gives CASSLTDNYGYTF.